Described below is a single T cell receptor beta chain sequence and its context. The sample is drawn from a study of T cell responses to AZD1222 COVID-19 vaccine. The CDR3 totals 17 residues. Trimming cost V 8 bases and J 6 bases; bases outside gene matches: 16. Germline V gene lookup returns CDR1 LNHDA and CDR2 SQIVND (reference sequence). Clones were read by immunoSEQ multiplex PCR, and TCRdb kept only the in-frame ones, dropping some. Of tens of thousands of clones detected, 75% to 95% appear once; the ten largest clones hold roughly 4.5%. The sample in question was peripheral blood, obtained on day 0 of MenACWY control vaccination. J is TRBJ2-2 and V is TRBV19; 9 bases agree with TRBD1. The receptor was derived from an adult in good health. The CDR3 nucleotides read TGTGCCAGTGGTGAGAGAGCCGGGACAGGGTCATCCGGGGAGCTGTTTTTT. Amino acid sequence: CASGERAGTGSSGELFF. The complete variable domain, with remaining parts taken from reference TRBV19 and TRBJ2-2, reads DGGITQSPKYLFRKEGQNVTLSCEQNLNHDAMYWYRQDPGQGLRLIYYSQIVNDFQKGDIAEGYSVSREKKESFPLTVTSAQKNPTAFYLCASGERAGTGSSGELFFGEGSRLTVL.